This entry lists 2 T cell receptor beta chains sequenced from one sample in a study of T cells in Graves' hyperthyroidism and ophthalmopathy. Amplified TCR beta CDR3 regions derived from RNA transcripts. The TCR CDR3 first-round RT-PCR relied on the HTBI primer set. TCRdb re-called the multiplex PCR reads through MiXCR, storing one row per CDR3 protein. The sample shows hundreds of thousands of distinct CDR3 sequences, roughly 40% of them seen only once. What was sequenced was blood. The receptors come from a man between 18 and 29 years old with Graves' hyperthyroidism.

The CDR3 DNA sequence: TGTGCCAGCAGCATGACAGGATCCAATGAAGCTTTCTTT. Translation: CASSMTGSNEAFF. V and J are TRBV7-2 and TRBJ1-1; weak D call: TRBD1 (6 bases). V was shortened by 5 bases and J by 7 bases, with 14 bases between the two germline ends. Germline CDR1 reads SGHTA; CDR2 reads FQGNSA. The CDR3 length is 13 residues.

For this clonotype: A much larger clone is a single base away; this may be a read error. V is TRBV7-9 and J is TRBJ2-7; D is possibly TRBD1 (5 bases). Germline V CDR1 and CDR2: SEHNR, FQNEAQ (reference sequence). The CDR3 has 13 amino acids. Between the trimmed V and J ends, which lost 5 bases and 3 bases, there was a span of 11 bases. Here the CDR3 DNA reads TGTGCCAGCAGCCAATTGGACAACTACGAGCAGTACTTC. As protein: CASSQLDNYEQYF.